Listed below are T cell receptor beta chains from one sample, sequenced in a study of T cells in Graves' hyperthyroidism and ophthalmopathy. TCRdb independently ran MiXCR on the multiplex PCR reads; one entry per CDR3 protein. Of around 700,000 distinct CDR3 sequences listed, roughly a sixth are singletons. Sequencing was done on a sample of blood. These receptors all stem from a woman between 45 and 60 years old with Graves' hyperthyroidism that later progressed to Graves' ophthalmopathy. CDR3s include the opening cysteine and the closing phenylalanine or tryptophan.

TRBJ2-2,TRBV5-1,CASSLEDHGELFF
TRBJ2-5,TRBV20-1,CSASRLAGGRGKETQYF
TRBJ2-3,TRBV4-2,CASSPLAGDLFTDTQYF
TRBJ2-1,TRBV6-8,CASIQQGAGYNEQFF
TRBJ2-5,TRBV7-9,CASSLLLAGTKAQYF
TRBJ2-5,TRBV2,CASSELIGGQETQYF
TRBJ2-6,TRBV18,CASSPAAGWTGANVLTF
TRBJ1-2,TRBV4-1,CASSPRDRDGYTF
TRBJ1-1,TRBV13,CASSLGGTTDTREKAFF
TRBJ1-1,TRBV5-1,CASSLEFNTEAFF
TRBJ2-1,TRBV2,CASVKGQGSYNEQFF
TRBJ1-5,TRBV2,CASSEETYQPQHF
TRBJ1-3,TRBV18,CASSPGLSGNTIYF
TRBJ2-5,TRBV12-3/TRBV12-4,CASSSSDSADRETQYF
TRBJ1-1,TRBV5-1,CAGSLQGASTEAFF